This T cell receptor beta chain was profiled in a study of blood T cell repertoires in COVID-19. Overall study: Sample material is recorded as cDNA or gDNA derived from T cells, B-cell-depleted T cells, or PBMCs.

The length of the CDR3 is 11 residues. Germline V lookup: CDR1 SQVTM, CDR2 ANQGSEA. Germline trimming cut 7 bases from V and 6 bases from J; bases unmatched to any gene: 2. TCRdb's table, derived via immunoSEQ multiplex PCR, lists solely in-frame clones and lacks some. The sample has roughly 250,000 clones, just under 85% seen once. The rearrangement uses TRBV29-1 and TRBJ2-7; 11 bases line up with TRBD2. This sequence was found in a woman aged 80 or over with acute or convalescent COVID-19. The sample comprised peripheral blood. Here the CDR3 reads CSGGTSGEQYF. The CDR3 DNA is TGCAGCGGCGGGACTAGCGGCGAGCAGTACTTC.